Here is one T cell receptor beta chain with its context. Its target is not known. V lost 1 base and J lost 4; bases outside the gene matches: 5. Germline CDR1 reads SQVTM; CDR2 reads ANQGSEA. The CDR3 spans 14 residues. These data are taken from a study of glioma-infiltrating T cells after dendritic cell vaccination. Study findings and constraints: Complete blood and tumor specimen sets were limited to few patients. TCR clonality showed no direct relationship with survival.

Primers: 60 V beta forward and 13 J beta reverse. This table comes from immunoSEQ multiplex PCR, and its TCRdb copy is limited to in-frame clones, with some not included. The sample lists some 73,000 clones, approximately 80% occurring once. The chain is built from TRBV29-1 and TRBJ1-2; TRBD1 aligns across 8 bases. Here the sequenced sample was blood, taken before dendritic cell vaccination. The receptor was isolated from a human donor with glioblastoma. CDR3 sequence reads: CSVEGDRGVYGYTF. CDR3 DNA: TGCAGCGTTGAAGGCGACAGGGGAGTCTATGGCTACACCTTC.